The TCR beta chain under discussion was sequenced for a study of CD4 and CD8 cells across lung adenocarcinoma regions. Per germline, CDR1 ENHRY and CDR2 SYGVKD. The V end lost 10 bases, the J end lost 5 bases, and 18 bases lay between the germline ends. The CDR3 totals 14 residues. Samples came from patients with localized non-small cell lung adenocarcinoma. TCRdb re-analysed the PCR reads in MiXCR, keeping a single row per CDR3 protein. Of some 14,000 distinct CDR3 sequences detected, 35% to 55% appear once; the ten largest clones hold about 18%. The V gene is TRBV10-3, the J gene TRBJ2-1; D not resolved. The sequencing input was CD4+ T cells from the center of a lung tumor. The source is a male donor with lung adenocarcinoma. The CD4 and CD8 labels of this study may be unreliable. The CDR3 protein is CATNRASANNEQFF. CDR3 nucleotides: TGTGCCACAAATAGGGCTAGTGCTAACAATGAGCAGTTCTTC.